This T cell receptor beta chain was sequenced for a study of vaccination and CD4 T cells after COVID-19. Background on the study: For each participant, vaccination comprised two doses of either the BNT162b2 or the mRNA-1273 vaccine.

The treatment is: approximately 10-day PBMC culture with coronavirus spike peptide pools or control peptides (ViraFEST assay). The Oncomine TCR Beta short-read assay sequenced DNA from cultured CD4+ T cells. TCRdb passed the PCR reads through MiXCR, listing each CDR3 protein once. The sample has 15,000 to 20,000 distinct CDR3 sequences; 38% are singletons. As concerns this clonotype: The target antigen is unknown.

CDR1 MRHNA and CDR2 SNTAGT come from the germline V gene. The CDR3 runs 13 residues. V dropped 0 bases and J dropped 6 bases, with 5 bases sitting between them. Source material: CD4+ T cells from blood, cultured in vitro. The receptor was derived from a human donor who had recovered from COVID-19. The J gene is TRBJ2-2, the V gene TRBV6-4; D not certain. The CDR3 region is CASSDSSAGELFF. CDR3 bases: TGTGCCAGCAGTGACTCCAGCGCCGGGGAGCTGTTTTTT.